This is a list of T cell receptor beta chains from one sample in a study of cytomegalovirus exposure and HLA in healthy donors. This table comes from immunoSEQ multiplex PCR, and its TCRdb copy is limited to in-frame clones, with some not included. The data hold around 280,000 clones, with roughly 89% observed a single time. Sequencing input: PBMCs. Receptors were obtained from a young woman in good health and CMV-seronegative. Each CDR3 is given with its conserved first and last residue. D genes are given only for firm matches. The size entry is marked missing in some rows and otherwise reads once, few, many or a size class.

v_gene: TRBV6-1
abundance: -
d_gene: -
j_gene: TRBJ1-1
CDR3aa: CASSAWAGRVNTEAFF
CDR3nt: TGTGCCAGCAGTGCATGGGCAGGGAGGGTGAACACTGAAGCTTTCTTT

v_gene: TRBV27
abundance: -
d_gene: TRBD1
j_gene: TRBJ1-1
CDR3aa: CASSHAPGQGLAFF
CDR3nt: TGTGCCAGCTCCCATGCCCCGGGACAGGGCCTAGCTTTCTTT

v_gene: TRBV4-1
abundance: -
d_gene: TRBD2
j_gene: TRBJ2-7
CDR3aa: CASSQEAGGAYEQYF
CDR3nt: TGCGCCAGCAGCCAAGAAGCCGGGGGGGCGTACGAGCAGTACTTC

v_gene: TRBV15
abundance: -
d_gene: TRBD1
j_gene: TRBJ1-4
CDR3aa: CATSRDRGANEKLFF
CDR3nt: TGTGCCACCAGCAGGGACAGGGGTGCCAATGAAAAACTGTTTTTT

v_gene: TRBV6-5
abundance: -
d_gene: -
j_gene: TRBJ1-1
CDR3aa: CASRSTGGTEAFF
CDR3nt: TGTGCCAGCAGGTCAACGGGGGGCACTGAAGCTTTCTTT

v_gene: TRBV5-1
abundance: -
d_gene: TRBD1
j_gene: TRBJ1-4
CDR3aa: CASSPGQGDEKLFF
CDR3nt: TGCGCCAGCAGCCCGGGACAGGGGGATGAAAAACTGTTTTTT

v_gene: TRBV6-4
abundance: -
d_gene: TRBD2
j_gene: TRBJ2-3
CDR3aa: CASTRTSGSTDTQYF
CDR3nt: TGTGCCAGCACCCGGACTAGCGGAAGCACAGATACGCAGTATTTT

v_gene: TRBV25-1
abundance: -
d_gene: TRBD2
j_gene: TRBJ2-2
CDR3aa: CASRDSGGTNTGELFF
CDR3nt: TGTGCCAGCAGGGACTCGGGGGGAACTAACACCGGGGAGCTGTTTTTT

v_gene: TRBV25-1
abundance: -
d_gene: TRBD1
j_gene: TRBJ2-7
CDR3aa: CASSDFTGTGSYEQYF
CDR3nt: TGTGCCAGCAGTGATTTCACCGGGACAGGGTCTTACGAGCAGTACTTC

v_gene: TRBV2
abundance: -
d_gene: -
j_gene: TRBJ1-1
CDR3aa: CASSLHGEGWGTEAFF
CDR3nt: TGTGCCAGCAGTCTCCACGGGGAGGGCTGGGGCACTGAAGCTTTCTTT

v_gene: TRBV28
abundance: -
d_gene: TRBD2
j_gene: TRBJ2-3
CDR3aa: CAAHRTSGGTDTQYF
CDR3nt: TGTGCGGCCCACCGTACTAGCGGGGGCACAGATACGCAGTATTTT

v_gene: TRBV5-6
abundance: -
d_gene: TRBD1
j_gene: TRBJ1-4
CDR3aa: CASSSDRVSTNEKLFF
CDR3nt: TGTGCCAGCAGCTCCGACAGGGTTTCGACTAATGAAAAACTGTTTTTT

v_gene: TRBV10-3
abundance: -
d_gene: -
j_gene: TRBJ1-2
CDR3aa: CAISKPGGPNYGYTF
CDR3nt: TGTGCCATCAGTAAACCTGGAGGGCCTAACTATGGCTACACCTTC

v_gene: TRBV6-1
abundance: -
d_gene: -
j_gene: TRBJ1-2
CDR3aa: CASSDAGSYGYTF
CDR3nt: TGTGCCAGCAGTGATGCGGGGTCCTATGGCTACACCTTC

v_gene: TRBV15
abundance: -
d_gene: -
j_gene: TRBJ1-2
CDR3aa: CATSRDRGGPSYGYTF
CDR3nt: TGTGCCACCAGCAGAGATCGGGGAGGGCCGTCCTATGGCTACACCTTC

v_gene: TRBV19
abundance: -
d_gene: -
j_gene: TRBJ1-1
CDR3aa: CASSIAFRRGTEAFF
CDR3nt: TGTGCCAGTAGTATAGCTTTTAGGAGGGGCACTGAAGCTTTCTTT

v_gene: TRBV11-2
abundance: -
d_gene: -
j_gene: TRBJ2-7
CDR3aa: CASSPPRVAPEQYF
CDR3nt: TGTGCCAGCAGCCCCCCTCGGGTAGCACCCGAGCAGTACTTC

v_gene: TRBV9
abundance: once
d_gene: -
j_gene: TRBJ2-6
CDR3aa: CASSVSPRSSGANVLTF
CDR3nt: TGTGCCAGCAGCGTATCACCCAGATCCTCTGGGGCCAACGTCCTGACTTTC

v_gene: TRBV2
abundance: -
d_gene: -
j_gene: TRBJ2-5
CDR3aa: CASVLGTQYF
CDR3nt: TGTGCCAGCGTACTAGGGACCCAGTACTTC

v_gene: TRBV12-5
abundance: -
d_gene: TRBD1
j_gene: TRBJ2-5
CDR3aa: CASGEQGARETQYF
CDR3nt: TGTGCTAGTGGAGAACAGGGGGCACGTGAGACCCAGTACTTC

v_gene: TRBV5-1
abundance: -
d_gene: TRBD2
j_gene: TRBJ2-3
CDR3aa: CASSFGGGPQDTQYF
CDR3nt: TGCGCCAGCAGCTTCGGCGGGGGGCCTCAAGATACGCAGTATTTT

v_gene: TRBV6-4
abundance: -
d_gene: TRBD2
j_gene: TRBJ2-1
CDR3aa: CASSDGLAGYNEQFF
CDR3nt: TGTGCCAGCAGTGACGGGCTAGCGGGGTACAATGAGCAGTTCTTC

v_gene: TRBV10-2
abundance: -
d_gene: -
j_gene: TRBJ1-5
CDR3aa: CASSESGRGGSQPQHF
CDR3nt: TGCGCCAGCAGTGAGTCGGGGCGGGGGGGGAGTCAGCCCCAGCATTTT

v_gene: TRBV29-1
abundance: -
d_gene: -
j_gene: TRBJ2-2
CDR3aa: CSVESHTGELFF
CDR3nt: TGCAGCGTTGAGTCTCACACCGGGGAGCTGTTTTTT

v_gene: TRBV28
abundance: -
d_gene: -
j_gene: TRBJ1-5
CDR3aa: CASSFYLAHQPQHF
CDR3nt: TGTGCCAGCAGTTTTTACTTAGCACATCAGCCCCAGCATTTT

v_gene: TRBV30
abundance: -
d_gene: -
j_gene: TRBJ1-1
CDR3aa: CARVQGGLNTEAFF
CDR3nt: TGTGCCAGGGTACAGGGTGGGTTGAACACTGAAGCTTTCTTT

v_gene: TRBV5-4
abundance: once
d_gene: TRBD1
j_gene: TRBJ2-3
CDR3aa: CASSFPTGGSTDTQYF
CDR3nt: TGTGCCAGCAGCTTCCCGACAGGGGGAAGCACAGATACGCAGTATTTT

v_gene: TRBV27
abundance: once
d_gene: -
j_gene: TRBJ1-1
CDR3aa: CASSTRTENTETFF
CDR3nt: TGTGCCAGCAGTACACGGACAGAGAACACTGAAACTTTCTTT

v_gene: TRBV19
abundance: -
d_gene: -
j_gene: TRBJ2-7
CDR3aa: CASSTDRLRPYEQYF
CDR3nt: TGTGCCAGTAGTACCGACAGGTTGAGGCCCTACGAGCAGTACTTC

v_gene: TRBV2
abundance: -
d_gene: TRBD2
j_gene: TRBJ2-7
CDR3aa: CASRTGTSGGSSYEQYF
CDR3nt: TGTGCCAGCAGGACCGGGACTAGCGGGGGGAGCTCCTACGAGCAGTACTTC

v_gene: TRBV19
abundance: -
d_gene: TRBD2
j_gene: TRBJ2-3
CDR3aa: CASSIPAGGTDTQYF
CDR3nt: TGTGCCAGTAGTATCCCAGCGGGGGGCACAGATACGCAGTATTTT

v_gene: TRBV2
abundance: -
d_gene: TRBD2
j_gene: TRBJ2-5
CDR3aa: CASTLAGNQETQYF
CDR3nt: TGTGCCAGCACCTTAGCGGGGAACCAAGAGACCCAGTACTTC

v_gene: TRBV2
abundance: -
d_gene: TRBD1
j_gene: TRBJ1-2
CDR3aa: CASNRQGNGYTF
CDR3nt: TGTGCCAGCAACCGACAGGGGAATGGCTACACCTTC

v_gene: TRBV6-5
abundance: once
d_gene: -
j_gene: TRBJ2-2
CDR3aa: CASSPGLLNTGELFF
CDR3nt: TGTGCCAGCAGTCCTGGACTTTTGAACACCGGGGAGCTGTTTTTT

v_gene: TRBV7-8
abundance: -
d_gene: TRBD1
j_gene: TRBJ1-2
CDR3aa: CASNSIPGQQQNYGYTF
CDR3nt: TGTGCCAGCAATTCTATTCCGGGACAGCAACAAAACTATGGCTACACCTTC

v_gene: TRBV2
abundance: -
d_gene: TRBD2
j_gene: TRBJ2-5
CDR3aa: CASNVGGARETQYF
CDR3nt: TGTGCCAGCAATGTCGGGGGGGCCCGAGAGACCCAGTACTTC

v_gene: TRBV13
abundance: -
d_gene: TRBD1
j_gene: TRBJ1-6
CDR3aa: CASSSDRVNSPLHF
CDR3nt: TGTGCCAGCAGCTCCGACAGGGTGAATTCCCCCCTCCACTTT

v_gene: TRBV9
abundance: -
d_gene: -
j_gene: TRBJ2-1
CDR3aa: CASSVQGVDEQFF
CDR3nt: TGTGCCAGCAGCGTACAGGGCGTAGATGAGCAGTTCTTC

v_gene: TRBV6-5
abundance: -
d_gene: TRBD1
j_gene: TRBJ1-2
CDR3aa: CASSRTGDYGYTF
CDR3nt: TGTGCCAGCAGCCGGACAGGGGATTATGGCTACACCTTC

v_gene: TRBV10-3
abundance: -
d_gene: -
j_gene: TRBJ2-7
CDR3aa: CAIRSADGDEQYF
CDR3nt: TGTGCCATCAGATCGGCCGACGGGGACGAGCAGTACTTC

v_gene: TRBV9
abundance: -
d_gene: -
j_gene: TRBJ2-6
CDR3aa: CASSVEGSSGANVLTF
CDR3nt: TGTGCCAGCAGCGTAGAAGGGAGCTCTGGGGCCAACGTCCTGACTTTC

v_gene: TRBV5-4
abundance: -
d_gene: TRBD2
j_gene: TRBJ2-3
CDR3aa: CASSGGAPGTDTQYF
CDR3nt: TGTGCCTCTAGCGGGGGGGCCCCTGGCACAGATACGCAGTATTTT

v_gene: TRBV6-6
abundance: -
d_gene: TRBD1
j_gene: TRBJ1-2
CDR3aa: CASSVRGQDGYTF
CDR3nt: TGTGCCAGCAGTGTCAGGGGGCAGGATGGCTACACCTTC

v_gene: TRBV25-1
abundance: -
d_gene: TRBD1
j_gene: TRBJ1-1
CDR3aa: CASSPLDRGGTEAFF
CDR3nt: TGTGCCAGCAGTCCCCTAGACAGGGGAGGTACTGAAGCTTTCTTT

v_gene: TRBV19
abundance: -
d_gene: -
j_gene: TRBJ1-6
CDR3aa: CASSIQPGAALHF
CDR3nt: TGTGCCAGTAGTATCCAACCCGGAGCAGCCCTCCACTTT

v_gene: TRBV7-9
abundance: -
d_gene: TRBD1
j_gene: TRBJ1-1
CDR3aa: CASSYTGDTEAFF
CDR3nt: TGTGCCAGCAGCTATACAGGGGACACTGAAGCTTTCTTT

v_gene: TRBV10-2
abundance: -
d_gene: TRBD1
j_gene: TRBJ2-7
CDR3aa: CASSEKQGGYEQYF
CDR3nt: TGCGCCAGCAGTGAGAAACAGGGGGGCTACGAGCAGTACTTC

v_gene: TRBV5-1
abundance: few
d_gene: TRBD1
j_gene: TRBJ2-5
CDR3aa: CASSWGDRFQETQYF
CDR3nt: TGCGCCAGCAGCTGGGGGGACAGGTTCCAAGAGACCCAGTACTTC

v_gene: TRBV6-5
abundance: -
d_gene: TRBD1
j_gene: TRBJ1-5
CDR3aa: CASRFTGVGNQPQHF
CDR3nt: TGTGCCAGCAGATTTACAGGGGTAGGGAATCAGCCCCAGCATTTT

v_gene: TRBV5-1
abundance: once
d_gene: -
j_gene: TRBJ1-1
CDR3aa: CASSSDGREAFF
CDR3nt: TGCGCCAGCAGCTCGGACGGGAGAGAAGCTTTCTTT

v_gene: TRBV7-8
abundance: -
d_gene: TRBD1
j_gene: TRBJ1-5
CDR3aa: CASSPIQGNQPQHF
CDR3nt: TGTGCCAGCAGCCCCATACAGGGGAATCAGCCCCAGCATTTT

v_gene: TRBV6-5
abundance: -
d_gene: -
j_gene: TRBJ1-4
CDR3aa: CASSTVGTGLFF
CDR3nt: TGTGCCAGCAGCACAGTCGGGACTGGTCTGTTTTTT